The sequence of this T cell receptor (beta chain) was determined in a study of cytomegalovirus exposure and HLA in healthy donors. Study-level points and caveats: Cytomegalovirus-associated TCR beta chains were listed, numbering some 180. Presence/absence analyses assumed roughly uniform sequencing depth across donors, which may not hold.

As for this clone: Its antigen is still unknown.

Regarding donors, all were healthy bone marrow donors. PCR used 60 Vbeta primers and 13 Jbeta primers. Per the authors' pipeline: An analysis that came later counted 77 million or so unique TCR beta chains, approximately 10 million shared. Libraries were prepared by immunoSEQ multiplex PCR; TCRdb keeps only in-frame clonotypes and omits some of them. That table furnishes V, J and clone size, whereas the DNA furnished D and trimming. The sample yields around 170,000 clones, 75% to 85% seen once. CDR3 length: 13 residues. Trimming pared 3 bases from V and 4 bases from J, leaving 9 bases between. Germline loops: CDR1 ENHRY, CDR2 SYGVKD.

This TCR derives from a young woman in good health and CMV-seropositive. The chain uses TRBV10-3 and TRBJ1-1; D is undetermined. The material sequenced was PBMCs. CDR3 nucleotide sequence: TGTGCCATCAGTGACGGTCGAGGCACTGAAGCTTTCTTT. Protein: CAISDGRGTEAFF.